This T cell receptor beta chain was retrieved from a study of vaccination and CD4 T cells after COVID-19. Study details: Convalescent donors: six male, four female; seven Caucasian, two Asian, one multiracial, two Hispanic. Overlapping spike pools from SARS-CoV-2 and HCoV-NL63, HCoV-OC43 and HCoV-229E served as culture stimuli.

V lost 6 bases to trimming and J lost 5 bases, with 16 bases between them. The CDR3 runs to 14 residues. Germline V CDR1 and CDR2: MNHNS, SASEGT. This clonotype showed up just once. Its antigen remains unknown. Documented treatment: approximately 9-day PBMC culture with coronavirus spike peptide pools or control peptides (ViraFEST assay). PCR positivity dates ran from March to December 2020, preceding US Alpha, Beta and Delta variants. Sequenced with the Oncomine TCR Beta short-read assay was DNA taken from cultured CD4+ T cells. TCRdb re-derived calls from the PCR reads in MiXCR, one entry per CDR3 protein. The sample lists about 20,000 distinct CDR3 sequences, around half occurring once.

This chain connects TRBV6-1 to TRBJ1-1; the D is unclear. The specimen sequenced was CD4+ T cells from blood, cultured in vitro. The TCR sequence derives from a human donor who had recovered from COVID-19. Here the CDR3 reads CASSRTRFQTEAFF. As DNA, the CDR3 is TGTGCCAGCAGCAGGACGCGTTTTCAGACTGAAGCTTTCTTT.